This T cell receptor beta chain was recovered during a study of cytomegalovirus exposure and HLA in healthy donors. The study's findings and limits: When the data were analyzed later, several of the most significant clusters appeared to be linked to common viral pathogens. CMV serostatus stood as the only immune exposure information on hand. The authors later found TCR association rates varying by HLA locus, with DRB1 most and HLA-C fewest.

PCR amplification relied on 60 Vbeta primers (plus 13 Jbeta primers). Sequencing used immunoSEQ multiplex PCR; TCRdb keeps in-frame clones, though not all of them. Of over 80,000 clones detected, 65% to 80% appear once; the ten largest clones hold 16%. With regard to this clone: Antigen unknown.

Healthy individuals who donated bone marrow served as the donors. This TCR derives from a man between 60 and 75 years old in good health and CMV-seropositive. The source material was PBMCs.

The CDR3, as DNA: TGTGCCAGTAGTGCACACAGTTACAATGAGCAGTTCTTC. Protein: CASSAHSYNEQFF. J is TRBJ2-1 and V is TRBV19; D remains ambiguous. The length of the CDR3 is 13 residues. CDR1 is LNHDA and CDR2 is SQIVND in the germline V gene (reference sequence). The ends were cut back, 5 bases at V and 4 bases at J, with 9 bases in the middle.